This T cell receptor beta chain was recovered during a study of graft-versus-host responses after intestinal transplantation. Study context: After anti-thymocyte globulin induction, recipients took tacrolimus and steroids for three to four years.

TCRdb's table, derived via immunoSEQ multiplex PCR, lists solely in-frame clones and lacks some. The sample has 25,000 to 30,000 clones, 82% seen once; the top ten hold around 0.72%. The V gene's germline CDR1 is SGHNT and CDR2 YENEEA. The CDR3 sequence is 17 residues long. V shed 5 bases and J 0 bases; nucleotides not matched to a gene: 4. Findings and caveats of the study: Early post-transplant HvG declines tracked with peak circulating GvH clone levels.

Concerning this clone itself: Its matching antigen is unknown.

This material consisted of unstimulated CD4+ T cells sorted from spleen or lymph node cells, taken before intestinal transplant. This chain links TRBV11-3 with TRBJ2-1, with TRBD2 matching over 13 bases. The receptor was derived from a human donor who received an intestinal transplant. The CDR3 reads CASSIRLAGGSYNEQFF. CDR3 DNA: TGTGCCAGCAGCATTAGACTAGCGGGAGGCTCCTACAATGAGCAGTTCTTC. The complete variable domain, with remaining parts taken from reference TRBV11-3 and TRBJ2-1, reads EAGVVQSPRYKIIEKKQPVAFWCNPISGHNTLYWYLQNLGQGPELLIRYENEEAVDDSQLPKDRFSAERLKGVDSTLKIQPAELGDSAVYLCASSIRLAGGSYNEQFFGPGTRLTVL.